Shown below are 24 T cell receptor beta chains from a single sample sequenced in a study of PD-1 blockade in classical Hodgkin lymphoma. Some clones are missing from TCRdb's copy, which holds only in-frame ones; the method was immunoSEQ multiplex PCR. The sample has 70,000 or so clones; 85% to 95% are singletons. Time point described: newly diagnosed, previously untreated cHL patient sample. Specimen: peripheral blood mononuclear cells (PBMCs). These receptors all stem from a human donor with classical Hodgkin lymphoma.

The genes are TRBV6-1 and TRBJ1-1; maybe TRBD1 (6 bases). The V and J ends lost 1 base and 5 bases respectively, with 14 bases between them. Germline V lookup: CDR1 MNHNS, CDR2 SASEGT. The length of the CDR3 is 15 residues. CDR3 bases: TGTGCCAGCAGTGAAGAGCATAGGGGGAGAACTGAAGCTTTCTTT. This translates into CASSEEHRGRTEAFF.

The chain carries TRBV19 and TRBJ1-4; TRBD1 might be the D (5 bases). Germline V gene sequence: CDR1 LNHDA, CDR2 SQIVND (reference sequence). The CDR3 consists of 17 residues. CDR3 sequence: CASRSGTGFWGNEKLFF. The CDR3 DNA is TGTGCTTCCAGGTCGGGCACCGGCTTTTGGGGGAATGAAAAACTGTTTTTT.

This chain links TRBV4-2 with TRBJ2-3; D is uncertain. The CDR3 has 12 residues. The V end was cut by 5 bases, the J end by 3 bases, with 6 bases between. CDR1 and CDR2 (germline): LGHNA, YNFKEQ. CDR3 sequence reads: CASSAMTDTQYF. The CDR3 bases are TGTGCCAGCAGCGCTATGACAGATACGCAGTATTTT.

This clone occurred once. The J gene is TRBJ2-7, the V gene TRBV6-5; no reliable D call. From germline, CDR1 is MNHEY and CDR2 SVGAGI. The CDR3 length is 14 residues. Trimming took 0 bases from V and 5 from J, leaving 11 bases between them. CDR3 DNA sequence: TGTGCCAGCAGTTACTCGATAACGCATAACGAGCAGTACTTC. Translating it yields CASSYSITHNEQYF.

The CDR3 DNA follows: TGTGCCAGCAGTAAGCCGGCAGTCCTTGACGAGCAGTACTTC. Protein product: CASSKPAVLDEQYF. The chain has TRBV6-6 and TRBJ2-7; D gene ambiguous. CDR1 and CDR2 from the germline V gene are MNHNY and SVGAGI (reference sequence). Trimming cost V 5 bases and J 5 bases, with 16 bases left between them. The CDR3 totals 14 residues.

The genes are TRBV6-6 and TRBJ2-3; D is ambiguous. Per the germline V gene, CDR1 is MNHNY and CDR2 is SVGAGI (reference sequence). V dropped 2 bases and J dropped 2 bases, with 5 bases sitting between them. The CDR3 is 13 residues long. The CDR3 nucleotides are TGTGCCAGCAGTTACCCGACCACAGATACGCAGTATTTT. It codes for CASSYPTTDTQYF.

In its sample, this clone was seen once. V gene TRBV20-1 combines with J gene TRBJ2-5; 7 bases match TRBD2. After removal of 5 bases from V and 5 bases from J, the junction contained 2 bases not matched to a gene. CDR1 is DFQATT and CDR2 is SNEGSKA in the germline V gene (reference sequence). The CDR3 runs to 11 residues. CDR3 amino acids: CSAVGGETQYF. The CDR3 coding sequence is TGCAGTGCTGTGGGGGGGGAGACCCAGTACTTC.

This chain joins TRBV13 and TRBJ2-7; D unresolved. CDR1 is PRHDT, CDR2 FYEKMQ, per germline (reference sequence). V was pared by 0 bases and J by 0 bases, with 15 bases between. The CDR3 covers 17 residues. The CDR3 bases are TGTGCCAGCAGCTTAGGATCGGGCCTAAGGAGCTCCTACGAGCAGTACTTC. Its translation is CASSLGSGLRSSYEQYF.

CDR3 sequence (DNA): TGTGCCAGCAGCTCCCCGAGACAGGGGGTCTATGGCTACACCTTC. Amino acid sequence: CASSSPRQGVYGYTF. This chain joins TRBV7-9 and TRBJ1-2, with 9 positions matching TRBD1. V lost 4 bases and J lost 4; bases outside the gene matches: 7. Germline V gene sequence: CDR1 SEHNR, CDR2 FQNEAQ (reference sequence). The CDR3 has 15 residues.

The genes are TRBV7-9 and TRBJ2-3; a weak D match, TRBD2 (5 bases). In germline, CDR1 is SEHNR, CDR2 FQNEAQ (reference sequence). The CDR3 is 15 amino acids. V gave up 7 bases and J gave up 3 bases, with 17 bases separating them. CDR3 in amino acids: CASTRSGSWTDTQYF. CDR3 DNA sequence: TGTGCCAGCACCCGGTCGGGGAGTTGGACAGATACGCAGTATTTT.

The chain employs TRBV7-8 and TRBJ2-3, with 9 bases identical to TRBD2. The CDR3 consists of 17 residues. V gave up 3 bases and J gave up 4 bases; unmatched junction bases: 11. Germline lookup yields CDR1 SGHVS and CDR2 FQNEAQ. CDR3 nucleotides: TGTGCCAGCAGCTTTACCCCGGCTAGCGGGGCCGCAGATACGCAGTATTTT. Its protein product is CASSFTPASGAADTQYF. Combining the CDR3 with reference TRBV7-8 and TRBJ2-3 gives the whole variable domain GAGVSQSPRYKVAKRGQDVALRCDPISGHVSLFWYQQALGQGPEFLTYFQNEAQLDKSGLPSDRFFAERPEGSVSTLKIQRTQQEDSAVYLCASSFTPASGAADTQYFGPGTRLTVL.

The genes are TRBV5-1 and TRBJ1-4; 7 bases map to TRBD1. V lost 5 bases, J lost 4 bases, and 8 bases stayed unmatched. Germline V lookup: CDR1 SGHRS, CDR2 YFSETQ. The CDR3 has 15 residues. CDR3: CASRNSGTVNEKLFF. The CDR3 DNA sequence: TGCGCCAGCAGGAATAGTGGGACAGTTAATGAAAAACTGTTTTTT.

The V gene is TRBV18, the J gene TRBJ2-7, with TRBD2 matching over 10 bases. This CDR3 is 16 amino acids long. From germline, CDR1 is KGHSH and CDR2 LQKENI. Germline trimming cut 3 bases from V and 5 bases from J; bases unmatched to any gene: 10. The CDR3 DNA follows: TGTGCCAGCTCACCTAGCTGGGCTAGCGGGAGTAACGAGCAGTACTTC. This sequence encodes CASSPSWASGSNEQYF. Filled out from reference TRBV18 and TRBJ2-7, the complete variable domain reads NAGVMQNPRHLVRRRGQEARLRCSPMKGHSHVYWYRQLPEEGLKFMVYLQKENIIDESGMPKERFSAEFPKEGPSILRIQQVVRGDSAAYFCASSPSWASGSNEQYFGPGTRLTVT.

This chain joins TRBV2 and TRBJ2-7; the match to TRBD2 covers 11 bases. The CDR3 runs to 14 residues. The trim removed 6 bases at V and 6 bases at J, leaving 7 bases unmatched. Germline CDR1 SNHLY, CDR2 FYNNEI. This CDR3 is CASSVGLAASEQYF. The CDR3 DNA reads TGTGCCAGCAGCGTGGGACTAGCGGCGTCCGAGCAGTACTTC.

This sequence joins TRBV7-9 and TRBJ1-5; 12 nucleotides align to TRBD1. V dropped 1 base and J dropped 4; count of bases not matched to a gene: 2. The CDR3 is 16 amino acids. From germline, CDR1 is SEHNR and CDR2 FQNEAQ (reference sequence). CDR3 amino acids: CASSLGDRGLNQPQHF. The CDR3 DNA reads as TGTGCCAGCAGCTTAGGGGACAGGGGGCTGAATCAGCCCCAGCATTTT.

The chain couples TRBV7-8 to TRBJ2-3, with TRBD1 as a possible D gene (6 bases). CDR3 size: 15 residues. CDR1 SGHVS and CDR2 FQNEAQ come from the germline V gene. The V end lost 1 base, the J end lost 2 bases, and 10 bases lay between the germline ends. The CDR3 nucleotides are TGTGCCAGCAGCTTAGGGACAGCGACCACAGATACGCAGTATTTT. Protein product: CASSLGTATTDTQYF.

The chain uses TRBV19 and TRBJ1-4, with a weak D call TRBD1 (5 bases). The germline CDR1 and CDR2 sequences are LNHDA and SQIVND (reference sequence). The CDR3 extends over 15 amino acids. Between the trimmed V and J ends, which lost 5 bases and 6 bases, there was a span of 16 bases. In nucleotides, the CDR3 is TGTGCCAGTAGTCGACGACAGAGGAAAGATGAAAAACTGTTTTTT. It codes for CASSRRQRKDEKLFF.

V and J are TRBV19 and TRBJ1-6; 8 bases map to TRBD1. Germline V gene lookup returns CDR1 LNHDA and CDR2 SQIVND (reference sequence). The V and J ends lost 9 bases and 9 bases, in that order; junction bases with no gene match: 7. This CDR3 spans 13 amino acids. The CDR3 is CASTGGRGSPLHF. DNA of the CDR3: TGTGCCAGCACAGGGGGTCGAGGTTCACCCCTCCACTTT.

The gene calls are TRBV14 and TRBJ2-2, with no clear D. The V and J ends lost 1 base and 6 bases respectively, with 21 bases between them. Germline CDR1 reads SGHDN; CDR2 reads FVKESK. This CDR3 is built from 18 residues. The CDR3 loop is CASSQAVDWTLRSGELFF. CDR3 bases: TGTGCCAGCAGCCAAGCCGTAGACTGGACCTTGAGGTCCGGGGAGCTGTTTTTT.

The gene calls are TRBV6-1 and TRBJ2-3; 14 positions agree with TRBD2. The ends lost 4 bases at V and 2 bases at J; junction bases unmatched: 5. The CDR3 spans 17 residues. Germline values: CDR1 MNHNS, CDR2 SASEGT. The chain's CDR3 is CASSGGLAGAFTDTQYF. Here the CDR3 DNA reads TGTGCCAGCAGTGGGGGACTAGCGGGGGCCTTCACAGATACGCAGTATTTT.

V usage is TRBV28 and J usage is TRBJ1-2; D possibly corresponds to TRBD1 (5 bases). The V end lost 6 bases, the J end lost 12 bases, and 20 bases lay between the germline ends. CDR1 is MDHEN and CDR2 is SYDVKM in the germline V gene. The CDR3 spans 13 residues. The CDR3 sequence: CASRPSKGSRDTF. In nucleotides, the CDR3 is TGTGCCAGCAGGCCCTCGAAGGGGTCTCGGGACACCTTC.

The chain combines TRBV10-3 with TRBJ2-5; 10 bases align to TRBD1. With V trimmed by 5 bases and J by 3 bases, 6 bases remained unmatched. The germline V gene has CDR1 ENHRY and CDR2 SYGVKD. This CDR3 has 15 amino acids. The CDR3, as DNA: TGTGCCATCAGTAATTCCGGGACAGGGGAAGAGACCCAGTACTTC. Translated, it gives CAISNSGTGEETQYF.

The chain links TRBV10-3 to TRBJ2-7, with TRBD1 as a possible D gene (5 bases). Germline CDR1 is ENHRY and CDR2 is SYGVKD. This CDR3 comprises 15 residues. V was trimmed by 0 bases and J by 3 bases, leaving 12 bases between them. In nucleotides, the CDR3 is TGTGCCATCAGTGAGTCTTGGGGCAGGATCTACGAGCAGTACTTC. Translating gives CAISESWGRIYEQYF.

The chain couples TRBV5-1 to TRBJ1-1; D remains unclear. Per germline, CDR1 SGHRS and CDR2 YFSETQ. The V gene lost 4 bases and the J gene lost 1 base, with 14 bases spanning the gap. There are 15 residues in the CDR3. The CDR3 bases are TGCGCCAGCAGCCAAGACCGCTGGGGGAACACTGAAGCTTTCTTT. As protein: CASSQDRWGNTEAFF.